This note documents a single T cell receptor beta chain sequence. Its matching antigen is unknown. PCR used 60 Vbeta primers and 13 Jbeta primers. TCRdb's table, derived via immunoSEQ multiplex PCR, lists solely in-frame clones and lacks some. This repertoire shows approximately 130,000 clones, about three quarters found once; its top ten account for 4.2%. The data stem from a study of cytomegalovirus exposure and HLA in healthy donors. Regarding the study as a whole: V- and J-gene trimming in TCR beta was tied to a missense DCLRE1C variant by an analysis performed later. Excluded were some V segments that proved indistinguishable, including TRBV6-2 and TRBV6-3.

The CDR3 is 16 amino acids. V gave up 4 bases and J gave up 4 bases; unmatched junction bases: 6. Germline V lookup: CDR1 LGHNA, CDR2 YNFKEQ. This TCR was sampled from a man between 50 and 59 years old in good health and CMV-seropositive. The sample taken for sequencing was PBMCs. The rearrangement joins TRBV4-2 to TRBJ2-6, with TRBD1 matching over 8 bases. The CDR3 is CASSRTGSRGANVLTF. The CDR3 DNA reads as TGTGCCAGCAGCCGGACAGGGTCCAGAGGGGCCAACGTCCTGACTTTC.